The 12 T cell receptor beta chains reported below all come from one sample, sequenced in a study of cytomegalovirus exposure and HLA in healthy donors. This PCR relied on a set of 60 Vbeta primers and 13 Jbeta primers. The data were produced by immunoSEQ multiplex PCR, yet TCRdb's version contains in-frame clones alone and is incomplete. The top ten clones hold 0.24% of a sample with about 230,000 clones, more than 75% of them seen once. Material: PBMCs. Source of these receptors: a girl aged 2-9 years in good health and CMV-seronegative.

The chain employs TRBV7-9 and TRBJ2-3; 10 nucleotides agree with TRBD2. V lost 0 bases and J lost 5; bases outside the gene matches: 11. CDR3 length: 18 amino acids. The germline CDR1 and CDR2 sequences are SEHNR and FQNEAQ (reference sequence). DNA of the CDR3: TGTGCCAGCAGCTTAGCGGGCGAGCGGGGGGGCGCAGGAGATACGCAGTATTTT. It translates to CASSLAGERGGAGDTQYF.

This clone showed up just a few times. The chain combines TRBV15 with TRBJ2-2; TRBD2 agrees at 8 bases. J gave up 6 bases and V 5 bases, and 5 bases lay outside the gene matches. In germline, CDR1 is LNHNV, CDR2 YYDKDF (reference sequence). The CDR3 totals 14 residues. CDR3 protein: CATSVGGASGELFF. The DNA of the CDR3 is TGTGCCACCAGCGTCGGGGGGGCTTCCGGGGAGCTGTTTTTT.

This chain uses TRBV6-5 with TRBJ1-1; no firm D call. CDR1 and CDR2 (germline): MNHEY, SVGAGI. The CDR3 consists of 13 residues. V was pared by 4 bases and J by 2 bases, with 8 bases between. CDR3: CASSWGGNTEAFF. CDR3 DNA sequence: TGTGCCAGCAGTTGGGGAGGAAACACTGAAGCTTTCTTT.

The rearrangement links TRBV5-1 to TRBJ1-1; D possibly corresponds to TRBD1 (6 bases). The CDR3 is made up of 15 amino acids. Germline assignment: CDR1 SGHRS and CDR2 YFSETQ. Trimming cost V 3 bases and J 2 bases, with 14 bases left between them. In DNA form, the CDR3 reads TGCGCCAGCAGCTGGGGAAGAGGGGGTAACACTGAAGCTTTCTTT. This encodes CASSWGRGGNTEAFF.

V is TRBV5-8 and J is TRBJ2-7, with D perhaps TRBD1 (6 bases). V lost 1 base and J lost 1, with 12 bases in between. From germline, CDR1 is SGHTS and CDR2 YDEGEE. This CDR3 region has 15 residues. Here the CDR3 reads CASSLPGQRSYEQYF. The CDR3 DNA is TGTGCCAGCAGCTTGCCGGGACAACGATCCTACGAGCAGTACTTC.

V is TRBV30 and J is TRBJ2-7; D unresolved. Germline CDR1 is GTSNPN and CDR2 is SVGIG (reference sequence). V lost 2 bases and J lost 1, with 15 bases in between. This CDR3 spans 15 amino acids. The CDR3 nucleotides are TGTGCCTGGAGTTGGAGAGGAACCGCATCCTACGAGCAGTACTTC. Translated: CAWSWRGTASYEQYF.

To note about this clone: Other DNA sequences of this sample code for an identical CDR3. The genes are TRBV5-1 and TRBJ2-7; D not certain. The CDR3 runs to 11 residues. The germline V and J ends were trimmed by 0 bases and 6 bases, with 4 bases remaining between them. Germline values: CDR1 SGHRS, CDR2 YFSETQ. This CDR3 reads CASSLAGEQYF. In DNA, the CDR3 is TGCGCCAGCAGCTTGGCAGGCGAGCAGTACTTC.

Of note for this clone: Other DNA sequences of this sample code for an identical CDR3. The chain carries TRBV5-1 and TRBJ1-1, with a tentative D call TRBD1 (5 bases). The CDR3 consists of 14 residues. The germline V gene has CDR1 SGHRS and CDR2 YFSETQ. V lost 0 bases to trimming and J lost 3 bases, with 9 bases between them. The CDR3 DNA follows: TGCGCCAGCAGCTTGGTTGGGGGGGACACTGAAGCTTTCTTT. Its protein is CASSLVGGDTEAFF.

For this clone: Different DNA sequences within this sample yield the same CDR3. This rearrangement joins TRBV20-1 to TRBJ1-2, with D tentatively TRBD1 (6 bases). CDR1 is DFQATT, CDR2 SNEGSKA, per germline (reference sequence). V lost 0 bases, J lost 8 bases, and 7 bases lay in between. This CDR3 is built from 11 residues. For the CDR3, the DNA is TGCAGTGCTAGAGACAGGGGCGGCTACACCTTC. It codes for CSARDRGGYTF.

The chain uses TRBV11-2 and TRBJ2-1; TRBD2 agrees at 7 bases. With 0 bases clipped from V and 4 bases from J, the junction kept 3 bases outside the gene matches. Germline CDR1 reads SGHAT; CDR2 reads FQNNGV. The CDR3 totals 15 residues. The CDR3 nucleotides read TGTGCCAGCAGCTTAGAGGTGGGGGGGTACAATGAGCAGTTCTTC. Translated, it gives CASSLEVGGYNEQFF.

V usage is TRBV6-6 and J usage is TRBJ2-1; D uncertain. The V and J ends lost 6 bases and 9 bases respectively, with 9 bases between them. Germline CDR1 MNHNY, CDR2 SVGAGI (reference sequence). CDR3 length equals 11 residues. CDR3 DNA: TGTGCCAGCAGAACGGCAGGTGAGCAGTTCTTC. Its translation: CASRTAGEQFF.

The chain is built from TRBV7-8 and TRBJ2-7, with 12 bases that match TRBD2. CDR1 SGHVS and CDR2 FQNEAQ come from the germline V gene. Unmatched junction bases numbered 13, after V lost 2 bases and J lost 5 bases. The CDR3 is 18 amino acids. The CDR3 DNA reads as TGTGCCAGCAGCTTACCCCCGATGTCTAGCGGGAGGGCCAACGAGCAGTACTTC. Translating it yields CASSLPPMSSGRANEQYF.